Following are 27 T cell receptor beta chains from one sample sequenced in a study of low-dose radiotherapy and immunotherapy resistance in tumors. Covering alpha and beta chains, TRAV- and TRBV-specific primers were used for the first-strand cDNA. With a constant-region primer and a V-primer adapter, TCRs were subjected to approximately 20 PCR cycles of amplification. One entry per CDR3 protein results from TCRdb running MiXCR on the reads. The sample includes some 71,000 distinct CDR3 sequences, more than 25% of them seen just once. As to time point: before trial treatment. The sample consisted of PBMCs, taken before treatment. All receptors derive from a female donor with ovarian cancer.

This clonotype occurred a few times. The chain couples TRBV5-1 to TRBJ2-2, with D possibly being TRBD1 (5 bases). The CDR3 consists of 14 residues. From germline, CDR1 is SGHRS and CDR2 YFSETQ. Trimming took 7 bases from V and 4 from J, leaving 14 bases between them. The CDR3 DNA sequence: TGCGCCAGCGCGCGAGTTCAGGGCACCGGGGAGCTGTTTTTT. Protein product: CASARVQGTGELFF.

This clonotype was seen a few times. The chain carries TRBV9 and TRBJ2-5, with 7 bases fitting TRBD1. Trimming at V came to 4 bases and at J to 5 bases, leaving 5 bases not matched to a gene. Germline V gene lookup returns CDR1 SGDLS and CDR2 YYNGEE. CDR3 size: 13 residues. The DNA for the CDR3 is TGTGCCAGCAGCAATGACAGGGTGGAGACCCAGTACTTC. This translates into CASSNDRVETQYF.

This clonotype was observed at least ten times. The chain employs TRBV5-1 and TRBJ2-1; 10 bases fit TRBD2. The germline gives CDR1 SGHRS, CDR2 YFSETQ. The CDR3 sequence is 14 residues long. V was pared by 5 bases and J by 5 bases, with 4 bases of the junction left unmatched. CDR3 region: CASRVLAGNNEQFF. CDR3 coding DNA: TGCGCCAGCAGAGTACTAGCGGGGAACAATGAGCAGTTCTTC.

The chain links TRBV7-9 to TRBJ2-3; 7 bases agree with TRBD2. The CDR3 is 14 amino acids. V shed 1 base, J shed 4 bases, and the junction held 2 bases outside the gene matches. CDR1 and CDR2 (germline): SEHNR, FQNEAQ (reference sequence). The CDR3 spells CASSLEGGPDTQYF. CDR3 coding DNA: TGTGCCAGCAGCTTAGAGGGAGGGCCAGATACGCAGTATTTT.

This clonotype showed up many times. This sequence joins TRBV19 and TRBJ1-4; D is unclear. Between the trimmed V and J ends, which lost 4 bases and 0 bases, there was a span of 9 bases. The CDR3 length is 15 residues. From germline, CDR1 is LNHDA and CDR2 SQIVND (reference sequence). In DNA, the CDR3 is TGTGCCAGTAGTAGTAGGGTCTCAACTAATGAAAAACTGTTTTTT. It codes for CASSSRVSTNEKLFF.

CDR3 bases: TGTGCCAGCAGCTTGTCGGTCAGTTCCTCTGGGGCCAACGTCCTGACTTTC. It translates to CASSLSVSSSGANVLTF. The V call is TRBV5-8, the J call TRBJ2-6; D is undetermined. CDR1 and CDR2 from the germline V gene are SGHTS and YDEGEE. V lost 1 base and J lost 0, with 11 bases in between. The CDR3 extends over 17 amino acids.

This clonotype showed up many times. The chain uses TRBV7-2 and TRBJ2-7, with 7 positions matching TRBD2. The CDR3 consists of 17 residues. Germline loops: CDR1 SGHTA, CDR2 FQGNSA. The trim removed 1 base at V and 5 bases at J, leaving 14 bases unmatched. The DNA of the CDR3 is TGTGCCAGCAGCTTAGGACTCGGCGGGAGTTCCCTCCACGAGCAGTACTTC. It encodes CASSLGLGGSSLHEQYF. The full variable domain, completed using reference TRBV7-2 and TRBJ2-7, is GAGVSQSPSNKVTEKGKDVELRCDPISGHTALYWYRQSLGQGLEFLIYFQGNSAPDKSGLPSDRFSAERTGGSVSTLTIQRTQQEDSAVYLCASSLGLGGSSLHEQYFGPGTRLTVT.

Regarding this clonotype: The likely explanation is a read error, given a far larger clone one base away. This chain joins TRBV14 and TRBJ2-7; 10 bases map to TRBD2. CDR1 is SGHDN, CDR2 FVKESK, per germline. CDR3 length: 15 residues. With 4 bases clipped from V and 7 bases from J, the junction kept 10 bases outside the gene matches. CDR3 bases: TGTGCCAGCAGCCGCCTTACTAGCGGGGACAATGAGCAGTACTTC. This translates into CASSRLTSGDNEQYF. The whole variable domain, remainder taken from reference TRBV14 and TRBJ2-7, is EAGVTQFPSHSVIEKGQTVTLRCDPISGHDNLYWYRRVMGKEIKFLLHFVKESKQDESGMPNNRFLAERTGGTYSTLKVQPAELEDSGVYFCASSRLTSGDNEQYFGPGTRLTVT.

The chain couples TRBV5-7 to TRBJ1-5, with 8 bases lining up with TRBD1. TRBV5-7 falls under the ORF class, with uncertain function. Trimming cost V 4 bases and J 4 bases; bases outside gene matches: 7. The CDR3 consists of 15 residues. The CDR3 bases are TGTGCCAGCAGCCCCAGGACAGGGTCTAATCAGCCCCAGCATTTT. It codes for CASSPRTGSNQPQHF.

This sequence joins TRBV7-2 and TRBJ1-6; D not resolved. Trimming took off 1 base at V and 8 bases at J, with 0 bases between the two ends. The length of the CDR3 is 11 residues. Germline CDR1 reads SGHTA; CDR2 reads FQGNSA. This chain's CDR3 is CASSLDSPLHF. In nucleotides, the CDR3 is TGTGCCAGCAGCTTAGATTCACCCCTCCACTTT.

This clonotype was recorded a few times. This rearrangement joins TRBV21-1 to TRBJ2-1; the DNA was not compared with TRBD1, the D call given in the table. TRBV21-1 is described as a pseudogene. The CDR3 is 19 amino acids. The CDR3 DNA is TGTGCCAGCAGCAAAGACGGACAGGGACCCCGTGAGGGGTACAATGAGCAGTTCTTC. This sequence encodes CASSKDGQGPREGYNEQFF.

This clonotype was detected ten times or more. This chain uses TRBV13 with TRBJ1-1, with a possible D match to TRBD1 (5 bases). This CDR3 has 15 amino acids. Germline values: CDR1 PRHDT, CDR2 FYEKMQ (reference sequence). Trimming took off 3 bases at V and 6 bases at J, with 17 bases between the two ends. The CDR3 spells CASSFGGNLGAEAFF. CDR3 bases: TGTGCCAGCAGCTTCGGCGGCAACCTGGGGGCTGAAGCTTTCTTT. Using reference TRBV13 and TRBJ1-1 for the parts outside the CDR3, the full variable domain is AAGVIQSPRHLIKEKRETATLKCYPIPRHDTVYWYQQGPGQDPQFLISFYEKMQSDKGSIPDRFSAQQFSDYHSELNMSSLELGDSALYFCASSFGGNLGAEAFFGQGTRLTVV.

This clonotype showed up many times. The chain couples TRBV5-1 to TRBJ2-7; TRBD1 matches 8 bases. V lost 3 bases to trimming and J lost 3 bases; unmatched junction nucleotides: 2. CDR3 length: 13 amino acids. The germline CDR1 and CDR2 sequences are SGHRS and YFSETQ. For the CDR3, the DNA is TGCGCCAGCAGCTCCGGACAGGGCTACGAGCAGTACTTC. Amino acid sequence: CASSSGQGYEQYF.

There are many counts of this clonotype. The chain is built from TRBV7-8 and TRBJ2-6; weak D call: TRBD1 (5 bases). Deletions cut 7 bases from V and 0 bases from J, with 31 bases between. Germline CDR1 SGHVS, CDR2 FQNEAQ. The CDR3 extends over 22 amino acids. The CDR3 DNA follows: TGTGCCAGCACCGCTTACGGTGGGGCATCGTCCGCAACTTACTCTGGGGCCAACGTCCTGACTTTC. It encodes CASTAYGGASSATYSGANVLTF.

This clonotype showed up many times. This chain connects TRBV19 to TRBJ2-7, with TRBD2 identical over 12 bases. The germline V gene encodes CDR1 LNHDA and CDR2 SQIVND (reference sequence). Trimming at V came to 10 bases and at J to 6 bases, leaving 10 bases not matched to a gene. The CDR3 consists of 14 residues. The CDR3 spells CATSATSGGVEQYF. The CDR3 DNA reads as TGTGCCACCAGTGCGACTAGCGGGGGTGTCGAGCAGTACTTC.

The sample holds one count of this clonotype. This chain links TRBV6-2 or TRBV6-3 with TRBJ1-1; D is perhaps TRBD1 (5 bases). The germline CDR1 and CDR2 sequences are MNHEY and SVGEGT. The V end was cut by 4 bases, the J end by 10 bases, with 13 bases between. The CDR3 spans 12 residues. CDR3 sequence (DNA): TGTGCCAGCAGTTTCGACGGTAGGGGAGCTTTCTTT. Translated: CASSFDGRGAFF.

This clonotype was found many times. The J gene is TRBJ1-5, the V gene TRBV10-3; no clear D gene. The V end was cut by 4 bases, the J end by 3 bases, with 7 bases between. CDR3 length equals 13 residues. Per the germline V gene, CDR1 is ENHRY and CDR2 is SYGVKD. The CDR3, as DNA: TGTGCCATCAGTGCGGCCTACAATCAGCCCCAGCATTTT. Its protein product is CAISAAYNQPQHF.

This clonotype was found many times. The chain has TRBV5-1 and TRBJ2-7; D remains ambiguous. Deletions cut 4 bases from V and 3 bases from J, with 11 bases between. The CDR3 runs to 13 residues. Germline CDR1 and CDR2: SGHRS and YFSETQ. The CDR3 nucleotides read TGCGCCAGCAGCGCCTCGGACCGCTACGAGCAGTACTTC. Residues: CASSASDRYEQYF.

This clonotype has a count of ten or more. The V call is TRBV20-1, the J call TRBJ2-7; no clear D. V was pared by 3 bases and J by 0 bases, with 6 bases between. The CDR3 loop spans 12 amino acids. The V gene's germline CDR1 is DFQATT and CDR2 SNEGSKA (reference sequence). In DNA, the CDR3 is TGCAGTGCTAGCCGGAGCTCCTACGAGCAGTACTTC. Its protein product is CSASRSSYEQYF.

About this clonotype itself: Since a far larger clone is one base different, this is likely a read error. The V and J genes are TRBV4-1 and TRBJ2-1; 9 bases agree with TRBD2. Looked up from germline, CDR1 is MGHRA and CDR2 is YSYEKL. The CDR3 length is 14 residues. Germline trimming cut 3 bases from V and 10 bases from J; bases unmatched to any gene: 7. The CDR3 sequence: CASSQRLAAYEQFF. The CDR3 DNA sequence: TGCGCCAGCAGCCAGAGACTAGCGGCTTACGAGCAGTTCTTC.

The DNA of the CDR3 is TGTGCCAGCAGTTTTGTCCGGGGGCGACTTTATTCACCCCTCCACTTT. As protein: CASSFVRGRLYSPLHF. The chain employs TRBV27 and TRBJ1-6; D is perhaps TRBD1 (6 bases). Trimming cost V 3 bases and J 8 bases, with 17 bases left between them. The CDR3 is 16 amino acids. Germline CDR1 MNHEY, CDR2 SMNVEV (reference sequence).

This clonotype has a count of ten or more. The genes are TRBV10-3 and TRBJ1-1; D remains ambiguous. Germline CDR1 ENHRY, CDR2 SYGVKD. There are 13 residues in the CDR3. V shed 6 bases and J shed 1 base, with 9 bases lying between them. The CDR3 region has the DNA TGTGCCATCAGGACGGCTCCGAACACTGAAGCTTTCTTT. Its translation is CAIRTAPNTEAFF.

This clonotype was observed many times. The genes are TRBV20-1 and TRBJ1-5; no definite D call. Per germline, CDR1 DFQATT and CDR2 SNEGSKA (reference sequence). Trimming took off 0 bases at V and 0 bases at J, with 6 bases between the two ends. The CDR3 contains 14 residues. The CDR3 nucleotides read TGCAGTGCTAGAGATCCCTATAGCAATCAGCCCCAGCATTTT. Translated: CSARDPYSNQPQHF.

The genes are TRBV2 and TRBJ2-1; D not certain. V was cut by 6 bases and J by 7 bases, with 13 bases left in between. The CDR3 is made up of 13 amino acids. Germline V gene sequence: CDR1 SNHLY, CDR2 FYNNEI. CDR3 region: CASRRHLVNEQFF. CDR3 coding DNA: TGTGCCAGCAGGCGCCACCTAGTTAATGAGCAGTTCTTC.

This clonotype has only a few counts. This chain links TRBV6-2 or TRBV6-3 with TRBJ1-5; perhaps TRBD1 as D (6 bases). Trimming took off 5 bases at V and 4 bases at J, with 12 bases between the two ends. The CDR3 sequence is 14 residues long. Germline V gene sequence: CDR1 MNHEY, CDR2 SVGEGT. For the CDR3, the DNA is TGTGCCAGCAGTCCTGATACAGGGAATCAGCCCCAGCATTTT. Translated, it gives CASSPDTGNQPQHF.

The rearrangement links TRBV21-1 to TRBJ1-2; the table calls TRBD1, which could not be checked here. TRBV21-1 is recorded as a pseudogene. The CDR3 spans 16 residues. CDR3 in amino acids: CASTLIRDRARYGYTF. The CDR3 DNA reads TGTGCCAGCACCCTAATCCGGGACAGGGCGCGCTATGGCTACACCTTC.

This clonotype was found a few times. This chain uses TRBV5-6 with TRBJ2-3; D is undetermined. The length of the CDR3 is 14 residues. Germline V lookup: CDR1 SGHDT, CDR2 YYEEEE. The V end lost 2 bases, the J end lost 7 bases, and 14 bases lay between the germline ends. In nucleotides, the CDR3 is TGTGCCAGCAGCTTTGGCCATCCCAGGAATACGCAGTATTTT. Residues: CASSFGHPRNTQYF.